The present TCR beta chain was sequenced within a study of tumor-infiltrating lymphocytes in primary liver carcinoma. From 500 ng total RNA, TCR beta cDNA was generated with a primer in the constant region. Libraries covering TCR beta were generated through three nested multiplex PCR rounds (using a slightly modified ARM-PCR). Both of the initial two PCR rounds ran for roughly 10 cycles and employed TRBV1-TRBV30 forward primers alongside a C-beta reverse primer. TCRdb re-called the multiplex PCR reads through MiXCR, storing one row per CDR3 protein. The table has approximately 120,000 distinct CDR3 sequences, 50% to 80% seen once. The CDR3 covers 16 residues. Germline CDR1 reads SGHRS; CDR2 reads YFSETQ. Trimming stripped 5 bases from V and 4 bases from J, with 18 bases between. Total RNA and DNA came together from approximately 22-30 mg of bulk tissue without cell sorting.

The clonotype originates from a woman aged 60-70 years with primary liver carcinoma and hepatitis B virus infection. The chain couples TRBV5-1 to TRBJ2-2; D may be TRBD1 (6 bases). The sequenced sample consisted of liver tumor tissue from sampling region 3. Regarding subset: tumor region T3, left-lateral pole. The CDR3 nucleotides are TGCGCCAGCAGATCCCCGGGACAACTGAGCACCGGGGAGCTGTTTTTT. It is translated as CASRSPGQLSTGELFF.